The T cell receptor beta chain under discussion was sequenced for a study of T-cell reconstitution after alpha-beta-depleted transplantation in children. For TCRbeta, the library was prepared with unique molecular identifiers. TCRdb re-analysed the PCR reads in MiXCR, keeping a single row per CDR3 protein. This table holds about 400,000 distinct CDR3 sequences, roughly 20% found once. This clonotype originated in a human donor who donated a stem cell graft to a child with acute myeloid leukemia. Sequencing used PBMCs from the stem cell graft donor, obtained from the stem cell graft.

Here the CDR3 reads CASSPSWTSDLFF. CDR3 in DNA: TGTGCCAGCAGCCCATCGTGGACTAGCGATTTGTTCTTC. The V gene is TRBV7-2, the J gene TRBJ2-1; 9 bases are a match to TRBD2. Germline values: CDR1 SGHTA, CDR2 FQGNSA. The CDR3 has 13 residues. With V trimmed by 5 bases and J by 15 bases, 11 bases remained unmatched. Together with reference TRBV7-2 and TRBJ2-1, the CDR3 gives the full variable domain: GAGVSQSPSNKVTEKGKDVELRCDPISGHTALYWYRQSLGQGLEFLIYFQGNSAPDKSGLPSDRFSAERTGGSVSTLTIQRTQQEDSAVYLCASSPSWTSDLFFGPGTRLTVL.